This TCR beta chain comes out of a study of shared clonotypes between healthy human individuals. In regard to this clone: What it binds is unknown.

Trimming took off 6 bases at V and 0 bases at J, with 15 bases between the two ends. Germline CDR1 reads MGHDK; CDR2 reads SYGVNS. This CDR3 spans 16 amino acids. CD8 memory pooled CD45RO+ cells and CCR7-negative CD45RA+ TemRA cells. Overall study results and limits: Compared with memory subsets, naive subsets generally had larger estimated richness.

Sequencing was performed with immunoSEQ multiplex PCR; in TCRdb, only in-frame clones are kept and a portion is missing. The sample consists of over 300,000 clones, about nine tenths of them appearing once. The sequence derives from a man aged 18 to 29 in good health. Input material: memory CD8+ T cells sorted from blood. Subset in this sample: CD45RO+ cells pooled with CCR7-negative TemRA cells. The chain uses TRBV25-1 and TRBJ2-1; D is possibly TRBD1 (5 bases). The CDR3, as DNA: TGTGCCAGCAGATCCAGTTGGGGCGGCTCCTACAATGAGCAGTTCTTC. It is translated as CASRSSWGGSYNEQFF. Based on the CDR3 plus reference TRBV25-1 and TRBJ2-1, the full variable domain is EADIYQTPRYLVIGTGKKITLECSQTMGHDKMYWYQQDPGMELHLIHYSYGVNSTEKGDLSSESTVSRIRTEHFPLTLESARPSHTSQYLCASRSSWGGSYNEQFFGPGTRLTVL.